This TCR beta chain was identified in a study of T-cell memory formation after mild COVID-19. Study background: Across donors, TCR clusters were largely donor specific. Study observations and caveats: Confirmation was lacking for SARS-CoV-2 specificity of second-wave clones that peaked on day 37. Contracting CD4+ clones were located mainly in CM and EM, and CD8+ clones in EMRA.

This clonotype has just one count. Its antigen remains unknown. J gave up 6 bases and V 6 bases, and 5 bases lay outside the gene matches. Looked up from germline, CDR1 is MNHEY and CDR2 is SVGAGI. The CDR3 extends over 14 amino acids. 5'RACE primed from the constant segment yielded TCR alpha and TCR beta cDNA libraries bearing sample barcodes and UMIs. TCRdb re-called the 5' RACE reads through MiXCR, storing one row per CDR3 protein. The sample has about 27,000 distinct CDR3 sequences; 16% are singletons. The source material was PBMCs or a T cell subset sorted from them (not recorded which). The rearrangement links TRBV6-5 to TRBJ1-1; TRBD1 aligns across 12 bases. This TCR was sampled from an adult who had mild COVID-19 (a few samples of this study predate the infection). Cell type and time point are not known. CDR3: CASRSGQGAPEAFF. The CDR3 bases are TGTGCCAGCAGATCGGGACAGGGGGCGCCTGAAGCTTTCTTT.